What follows are 30 T cell receptor beta chains derived from one specimen sequenced in a study of shared clonotypes between healthy human individuals. Naive CD8 cells lacked CD45RO, underwent positive selection for CCR7 and left out terminally differentiated effector memory CD45RA+ cells. Clones were read by immunoSEQ multiplex PCR, and TCRdb kept only the in-frame ones, dropping some. The data contain roughly 850,000 clones, around 96% of them seen just once; the ten biggest clones take up less than 0.25%. The source material was naive CD8+ T cells sorted from blood. The receptor set was obtained from a man aged 25-45 years in good health.

The chain links TRBV29-1 to TRBJ2-1; D remains ambiguous. The CDR3 has 13 amino acids. V was clipped by 5 bases and J by 2 bases, with 10 bases between them. Germline values: CDR1 SQVTM, CDR2 ANQGSEA. The CDR3 loop reads CSVLRRTYNEQFF. In nucleotides, the CDR3 is TGCAGCGTTTTGAGGAGAACCTACAATGAGCAGTTCTTC.

The chain has TRBV11-2 and TRBJ2-2; no clear D. The CDR3 spans 13 residues. Germline-derived CDR1 and CDR2 are SGHAT and FQNNGV. Trimming pared 2 bases from V and 6 bases from J, leaving 7 bases between. The CDR3 DNA is TGTGCCAGCAGCTTAATAGTTCCCGGGGAGCTGTTTTTT. Amino acid sequence: CASSLIVPGELFF.

In its sample, this clone was seen once. The V and J genes are TRBV5-1 and TRBJ2-2; D remains unclear. The V end was cut by 2 bases, the J end by 7 bases, with 15 bases between. CDR1 SGHRS and CDR2 YFSETQ come from the germline V gene. There are 15 residues in the CDR3. The CDR3 coding sequence is TGCGCCAGCAGCTTTAGGCGTGATTGGGTCGGGGAGCTGTTTTTT. Translated: CASSFRRDWVGELFF.

As for this clone: A junction boundary mismatches the germline segment, possibly from a read error. This chain joins TRBV7-7 and TRBJ2-2; the D is unclear. CDR3 length equals 15 residues. CDR1 and CDR2 (germline): SSHAT, FNYEAQ (reference sequence). CDR3 nucleotide sequence: TGTGCTAGCAGGCTGTATCCAGGTGGCACCGGGGAGCTGTTTTTT. It yields the protein CASRLYPGGTGELFF.

This chain uses TRBV5-1 with TRBJ2-5; D may be TRBD1 (6 bases). From germline, CDR1 is SGHRS and CDR2 YFSETQ. The V and J ends lost 5 bases and 1 base respectively, with 15 bases between them. The CDR3 sequence is 15 residues long. CDR3 region: CASSRTDSFQETQYF. CDR3 bases: TGCGCCAGCAGTAGAACGGACAGCTTCCAAGAGACCCAGTACTTC. The full variable domain, rest sourced from reference TRBV5-1 and TRBJ2-5, is KAGVTQTPRYLIKTRGQQVTLSCSPISGHRSVSWYQQTPGQGLQFLFEYFSETQRNKGNFPGRFSGRQFSNSRSEMNVSTLELGDSALYLCASSRTDSFQETQYFGPGTRLLVL.

This chain uses TRBV27 with TRBJ1-4; D perhaps matches TRBD1 (6 bases). The length of the CDR3 is 16 residues. Germline CDR1 and CDR2: MNHEY and SMNVEV (reference sequence). Trimming took off 4 bases at V and 5 bases at J, with 17 bases between the two ends. CDR3 amino acids: CASSSDRSGLNEKLFF. The CDR3 DNA follows: TGTGCCAGCAGTTCCGACAGGAGCGGTTTGAATGAAAAACTGTTTTTT.

The chain recombines TRBV28 with TRBJ2-3, with a tentative D call TRBD2 (6 bases). The CDR3 spans 18 residues. Trimming took 2 bases from V and 0 from J, leaving 18 bases between them. Per the germline V gene, CDR1 is MDHEN and CDR2 is SYDVKM. The CDR3 here is CASSLGGSGELSTDTQYF. CDR3 nucleotides: TGTGCCAGCAGTTTAGGCGGTAGCGGAGAACTAAGCACAGATACGCAGTATTTT.

This sequence joins TRBV11-2 and TRBJ2-5, with D possibly being TRBD1 (5 bases). This CDR3 is 14 amino acids long. The V gene lost 4 bases and the J gene lost 0 bases, with 9 bases spanning the gap. CDR1 is SGHAT, CDR2 FQNNGV, per germline. The chain's CDR3 is CASSSTVYQETQYF. The CDR3 nucleotides read TGTGCCAGCAGCTCGACAGTGTACCAAGAGACCCAGTACTTC.

This clone was seen only once. This sample includes further DNA sequences coding for the same CDR3. The gene calls are TRBV5-4 and TRBJ2-5, with no clear D. The CDR3 spans 11 residues. Trimming took 2 bases from V and 2 from J, leaving 1 base between them. The V gene's germline CDR1 is SGHNT and CDR2 YYREEE (reference sequence). The CDR3 spells CASSFQETQYF. The CDR3 region has the DNA TGTGCCAGCAGCTTTCAAGAGACCCAGTACTTC.

The chain has TRBV9 and TRBJ2-1, with TRBD2 matching over 14 bases. V lost 4 bases to trimming and J lost 9 bases; unmatched junction nucleotides: 9. The CDR3 has 16 amino acids. The germline V gene has CDR1 SGDLS and CDR2 YYNGEE. CDR3 loop: CASSSSGLAGVAEQFF. In DNA form, the CDR3 reads TGTGCCAGCAGCTCCTCGGGACTAGCGGGAGTAGCTGAGCAGTTCTTC. The full variable domain, completed using reference TRBV9 and TRBJ2-1, is DSGVTQTPKHLITATGQRVTLRCSPRSGDLSVYWYQQSLDQGLQFLIQYYNGEERAKGNILERFSAQQFPDLHSELNLSSLELGDSALYFCASSSSGLAGVAEQFFGPGTRLTVL.

As for this clone: Other nucleotide sequences in the sample specify the same CDR3. The CDR3 sequence is CASSGETQYF. The CDR3 DNA is TGCGCCAGCAGTGGGGAGACCCAGTACTTC. The chain has TRBV10-2 and TRBJ2-5; no definite D call. The CDR3 has 10 amino acids. Trimming left V 4 bases short and J 5 bases short, with 2 bases between. The germline CDR1 and CDR2 sequences are WSHSY and SAAADI.

This CDR3 reads CAVIGEGGNQPQHF. The CDR3 coding sequence is TGTGCGGTGATCGGAGAGGGTGGCAATCAGCCCCAGCATTTT. The rearrangement links TRBV19 to TRBJ1-5; D is unresolved. The CDR3 length is 14 residues. Germline V gives CDR1 LNHDA, CDR2 SQIVND (reference sequence).

The rearrangement uses TRBV7-9 and TRBJ2-1; TRBD2 aligns across 8 bases. The CDR3 runs 17 residues. J lost 0 bases, V lost 7 bases, and 11 bases had no gene match. Germline-derived CDR1 and CDR2 are SEHNR and FQNEAQ (reference sequence). CDR3 in amino acids: CASTLSKREFSYNEQFF. Written as DNA, the CDR3 is TGTGCCAGCACCTTGAGCAAGCGGGAGTTCTCCTACAATGAGCAGTTCTTC. Together with reference TRBV7-9 and TRBJ2-1, the CDR3 gives the full variable domain: DTGVSQNPRHKITKRGQNVTFRCDPISEHNRLYWYRQTLGQGPEFLTYFQNEAQLEKSRLLSDRFSAERPKGSFSTLEIQRTEQGDSAMYLCASTLSKREFSYNEQFFGPGTRLTVL.

This clone was seen a handful of times. V and J are TRBV10-2 and TRBJ2-2; D not resolved. Germline CDR1 is WSHSY and CDR2 is SAAADI. The CDR3 extends over 11 amino acids. With 4 bases removed from V and 7 bases from J, the gap between germline ends came to 4 bases. In nucleotides, the CDR3 is TGCGCCAGCAGTGCGGGCGGGGAGCTGTTTTTT. It codes for CASSAGGELFF.

The chain carries TRBV15 and TRBJ2-5; the D gene is possibly TRBD2 (6 bases). The V and J ends lost 0 bases and 2 bases respectively, with 10 bases between them. Germline assignment: CDR1 LNHNV and CDR2 YYDKDF (reference sequence). This CDR3 has 15 amino acids. The CDR3 sequence: CATSRDRGRQETQYF. In nucleotides, the CDR3 is TGTGCCACCAGCAGAGATCGGGGGAGACAAGAGACCCAGTACTTC.

The CDR3 sequence is CASKGGGSYEQYF. The CDR3 DNA reads as TGTGCCAGCAAGGGGGGAGGTTCCTACGAGCAGTACTTC. The V and J genes are TRBV27 and TRBJ2-7; TRBD1 or TRBD2 may be the D gene (6 bases each). Germline V CDR1 and CDR2: MNHEY, SMNVEV (reference sequence). V lost 7 bases and J lost 1, with 11 bases in between. This CDR3 spans 13 amino acids.

A single count supports this clone. The CDR3 bases are TGTGCCTGGAGCCTAGGTACTTTGGAGACCCAGTACTTC. Residues: CAWSLGTLETQYF. This chain links TRBV30 with TRBJ2-5; no clear D gene. The V gene lost 3 bases and the J gene lost 5 bases, with 13 bases spanning the gap. This CDR3 contains 13 residues. Germline CDR1 GTSNPN, CDR2 SVGIG (reference sequence).

The rearrangement links TRBV7-3 to TRBJ2-3; TRBD1 might be the D (5 bases). The V gene's germline CDR1 is SGHTA and CDR2 FQGTGA. Trimming stripped 1 base from V and 6 bases from J, with 14 bases between. This CDR3 has 15 amino acids. Written as DNA, the CDR3 is TGTGCCAGCAGCTTAAGCCCAAGCAGGGTGGATACGCAGTATTTT. This sequence encodes CASSLSPSRVDTQYF.

This chain connects TRBV25-1 to TRBJ1-5; perhaps TRBD1 as D (5 bases). The CDR3 loop spans 14 amino acids. With 3 bases removed from V and 5 bases from J, the gap between germline ends came to 11 bases. Germline values: CDR1 MGHDK, CDR2 SYGVNS. The CDR3 loop reads CASSDSTGYQPQHF. The DNA for the CDR3 is TGTGCCAGCAGTGACTCAACAGGATATCAGCCCCAGCATTTT.

The chain is built from TRBV20-1 and TRBJ2-3, with D perhaps TRBD1 (6 bases). From germline, CDR1 is DFQATT and CDR2 SNEGSKA (reference sequence). The CDR3 runs to 10 residues. The V gene lost 7 bases and the J gene lost 6 bases, with 8 bases spanning the gap. The CDR3 bases are TGCAGTGAGGGGGAGGATACGCAGTATTTT. Encoded protein: CSEGEDTQYF.

V is TRBV7-9 and J is TRBJ2-5; 11 bases are a match to TRBD1. Germline V gives CDR1 SEHNR, CDR2 FQNEAQ (reference sequence). This CDR3 has 13 residues. The CDR3 here is CAAQGQGEETQYF. The CDR3 coding sequence is TGTGCGGCTCAGGGACAGGGGGAAGAGACCCAGTACTTC.

The gene calls are TRBV6-5 and TRBJ2-7; the D is unclear. Trimming took off 2 bases at V and 0 bases at J, with 8 bases between the two ends. From germline, CDR1 is MNHEY and CDR2 SVGAGI. The CDR3 runs to 14 residues. The CDR3 nucleotides read TGTGCCAGCAGTTACGGCAGTACCTCCTACGAGCAGTACTTC. This codes for CASSYGSTSYEQYF.

The CDR3 DNA reads as TGTGCCAGCCAAAGGACTAGCGGTAGGAACAATGAGCAGTTCTTC. Protein: CASQRTSGRNNEQFF. The rearrangement joins TRBV27 to TRBJ2-1; 10 nucleotides line up with TRBD2. The CDR3 loop spans 15 amino acids. J lost 5 bases, V lost 8 bases, and 9 bases had no gene match. Germline V lookup: CDR1 MNHEY, CDR2 SMNVEV (reference sequence).

V and J are TRBV21-1 and TRBJ2-4; the table assigns TRBD2, which was not confirmed against the DNA. TRBV21-1 has pseudogene status. The CDR3 is 18 residues long. The CDR3 reads CASSKNLGTLCIKNIQYF. The CDR3 nucleotides are TGTGCCAGCAGCAAGAATCTAGGAACGTTATGTATCAAAAACATTCAGTACTTC.

The chain is built from TRBV11-2 and TRBJ1-1; D unresolved. Looked up from germline, CDR1 is SGHAT and CDR2 is FQNNGV. V dropped 6 bases and J dropped 4 bases, with 9 bases sitting between them. The CDR3 loop spans 12 amino acids. This chain's CDR3 is CASSKVGTEAFF. The CDR3 region has the DNA TGTGCCAGCAGTAAGGTGGGCACTGAAGCTTTCTTT.

This chain joins TRBV2 and TRBJ1-2; D remains unclear. Trimming left V 1 base short and J 4 bases short, with 13 bases between. The CDR3 runs to 15 residues. CDR1 and CDR2 from the germline V gene are SNHLY and FYNNEI. The CDR3 DNA sequence: TGTGCCAGCAGTGAAGGGGTGGAGGTGAGCTATGGCTACACCTTC. This sequence encodes CASSEGVEVSYGYTF.

The chain has TRBV7-9 and TRBJ2-4, with D maybe TRBD2 (6 bases). CDR3 length: 16 residues. CDR1 and CDR2 (germline): SEHNR, FQNEAQ (reference sequence). The germline V and J ends were trimmed by 4 bases and 2 bases, with 15 bases remaining between them. CDR3 region: CASSSDRERSKNIQYF. The CDR3 coding sequence is TGTGCCAGCAGCTCAGATCGGGAGCGGTCCAAAAACATTCAGTACTTC.

V gene TRBV5-1 combines with J gene TRBJ2-7; D gene uncertain. Trimming left V 4 bases short and J 0 bases short, with 14 bases between. CDR1 is SGHRS, CDR2 YFSETQ, per germline. CDR3 length equals 15 residues. The CDR3 reads CASSIYTTSSYEQYF. The CDR3 nucleotides read TGCGCCAGCAGCATATATACTACCAGCTCCTACGAGCAGTACTTC. Looking up the rest from reference TRBV5-1 and TRBJ2-7 gives the full variable domain: KAGVTQTPRYLIKTRGQQVTLSCSPISGHRSVSWYQQTPGQGLQFLFEYFSETQRNKGNFPGRFSGRQFSNSRSEMNVSTLELGDSALYLCASSIYTTSSYEQYFGPGTRLTVT.

For this clone: Other nucleotide sequences from this sample produce the same CDR3. The rearrangement uses TRBV9 and TRBJ2-3; D tentatively reads TRBD1 or TRBD2 (5 bases each). From germline, CDR1 is SGDLS and CDR2 YYNGEE. The V gene lost 0 bases and the J gene lost 6 bases, with 5 bases spanning the gap. The CDR3 consists of 12 residues. The CDR3 reads CASSVGGDTQYF. CDR3 coding DNA: TGTGCCAGCAGCGTAGGGGGGGATACGCAGTATTTT.

The chain is built from TRBV5-6 and TRBJ2-1, with D possibly TRBD2 on 5 matching bases. The CDR3 is made up of 15 amino acids. Trimming cost V 1 base and J 2 bases, with 10 bases left between them. Per germline, CDR1 SGHDT and CDR2 YYEEEE. The chain's CDR3 is CASSLRAVTYNEQFF. The CDR3 nucleotides read TGTGCCAGCAGCTTGAGAGCGGTTACCTACAATGAGCAGTTCTTC.